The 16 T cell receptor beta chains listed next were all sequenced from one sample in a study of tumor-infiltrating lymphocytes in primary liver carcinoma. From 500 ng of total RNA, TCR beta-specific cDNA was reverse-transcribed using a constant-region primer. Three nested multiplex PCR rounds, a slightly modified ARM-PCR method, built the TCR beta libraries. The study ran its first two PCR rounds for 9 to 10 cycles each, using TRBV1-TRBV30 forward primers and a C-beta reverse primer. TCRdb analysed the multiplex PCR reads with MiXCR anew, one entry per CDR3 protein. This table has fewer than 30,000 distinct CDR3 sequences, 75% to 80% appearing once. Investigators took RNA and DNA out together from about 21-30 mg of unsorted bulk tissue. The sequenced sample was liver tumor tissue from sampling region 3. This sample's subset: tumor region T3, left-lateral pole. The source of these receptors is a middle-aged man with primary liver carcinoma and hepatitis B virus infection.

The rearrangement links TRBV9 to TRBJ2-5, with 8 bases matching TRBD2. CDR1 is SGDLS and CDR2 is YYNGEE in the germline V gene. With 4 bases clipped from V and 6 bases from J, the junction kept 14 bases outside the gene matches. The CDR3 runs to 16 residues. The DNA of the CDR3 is TGTGCCAGCAGCCCCCGACCGACTAGCGCCGTCAAGACCCAGTACTTC. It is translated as CASSPRPTSAVKTQYF.

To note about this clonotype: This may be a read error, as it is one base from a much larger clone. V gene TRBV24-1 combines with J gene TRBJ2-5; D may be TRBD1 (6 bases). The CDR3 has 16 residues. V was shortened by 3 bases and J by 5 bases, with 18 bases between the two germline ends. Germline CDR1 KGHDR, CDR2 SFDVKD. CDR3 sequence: CATSDPGTRGEETQYF. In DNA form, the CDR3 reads TGTGCCACCAGTGATCCGGGGACAAGGGGTGAGGAGACCCAGTACTTC.

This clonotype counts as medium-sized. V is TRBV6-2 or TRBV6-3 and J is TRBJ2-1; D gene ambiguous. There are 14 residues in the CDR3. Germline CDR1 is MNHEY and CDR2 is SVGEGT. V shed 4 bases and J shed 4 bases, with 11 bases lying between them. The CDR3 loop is CASSLPGPYNEQFF. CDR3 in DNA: TGTGCCAGCAGTTTGCCCGGTCCATACAATGAGCAGTTCTTC.

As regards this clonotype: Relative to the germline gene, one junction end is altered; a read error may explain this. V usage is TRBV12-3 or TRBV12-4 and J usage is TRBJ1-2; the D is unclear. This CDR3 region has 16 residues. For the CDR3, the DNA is TGTGCCGGCAGTTTGAGGGATCTCCCCCAGAATTATGGCTACATATTC. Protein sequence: CAGSLRDLPQNYGYIF.

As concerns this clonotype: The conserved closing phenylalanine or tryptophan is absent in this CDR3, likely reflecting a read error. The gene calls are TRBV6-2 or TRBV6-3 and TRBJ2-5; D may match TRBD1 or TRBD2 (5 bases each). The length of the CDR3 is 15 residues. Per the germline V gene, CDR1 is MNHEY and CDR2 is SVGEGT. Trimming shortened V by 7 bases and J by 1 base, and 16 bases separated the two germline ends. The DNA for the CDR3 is TGTGCCAGCACAGAAGCACGGGGCGGCCAAGAGACCCAGTACATC. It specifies CASTEARGGQETQYI.

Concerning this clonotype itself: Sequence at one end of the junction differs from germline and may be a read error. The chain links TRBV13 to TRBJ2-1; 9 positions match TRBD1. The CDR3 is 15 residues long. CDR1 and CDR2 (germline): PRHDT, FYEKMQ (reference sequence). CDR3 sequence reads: CASSLKQGAFDEQLF. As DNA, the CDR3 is TGTGCCAGCAGCTTAAAACAGGGGGCCTTCGATGAGCAGTTATTC. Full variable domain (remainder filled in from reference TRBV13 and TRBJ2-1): AAGVIQSPRHLIKEKRETATLKCYPIPRHDTVYWYQQGPGQDPQFLISFYEKMQSDKGSIPDRFSAQQFSDYHSELNMSSLELGDSALYFCASSLKQGAFDEQLFGPGTRLTVL.

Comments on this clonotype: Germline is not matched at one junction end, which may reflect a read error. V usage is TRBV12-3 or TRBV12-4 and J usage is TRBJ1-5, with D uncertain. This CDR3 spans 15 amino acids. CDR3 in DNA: TGTGCCAGCACTCTTGGGCAAGGAAGCAATCAGCCTCAGCATTTT. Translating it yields CASTLGQGSNQPQHF.

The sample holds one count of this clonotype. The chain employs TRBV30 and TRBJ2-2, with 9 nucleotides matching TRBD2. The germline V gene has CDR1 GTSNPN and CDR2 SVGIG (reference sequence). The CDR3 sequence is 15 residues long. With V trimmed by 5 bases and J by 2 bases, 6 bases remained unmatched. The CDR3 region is CAWQIAGANTGELFF. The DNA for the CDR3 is TGTGCCTGGCAAATAGCGGGAGCCAACACCGGGGAGCTGTTTTTT.

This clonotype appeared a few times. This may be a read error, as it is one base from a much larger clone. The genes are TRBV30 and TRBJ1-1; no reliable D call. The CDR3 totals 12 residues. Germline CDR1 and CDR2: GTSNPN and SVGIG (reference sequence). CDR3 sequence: CDWRLENTEAFF. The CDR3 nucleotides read TGTGACTGGAGATTGGAGAACACTGAAGCTTTCTTT.

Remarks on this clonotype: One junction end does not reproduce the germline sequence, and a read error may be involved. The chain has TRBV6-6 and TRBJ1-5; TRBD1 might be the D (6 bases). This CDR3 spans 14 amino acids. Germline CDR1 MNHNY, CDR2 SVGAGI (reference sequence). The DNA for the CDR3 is TGTGTCAGCCACGGCGGGGACACCCAACAGCCCCAGCATTTT. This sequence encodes CVSHGGDTQQPQHF.

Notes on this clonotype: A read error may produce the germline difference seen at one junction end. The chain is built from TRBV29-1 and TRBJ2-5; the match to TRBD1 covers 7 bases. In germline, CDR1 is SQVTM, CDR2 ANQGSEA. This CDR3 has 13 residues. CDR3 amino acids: CSVDRAFQETQYF. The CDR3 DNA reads TGCAGTGTTGACAGGGCTTTCCAAGAGACCCAGTACTTC. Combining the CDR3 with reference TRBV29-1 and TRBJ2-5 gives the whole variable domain SAVISQKPSRDICQRGTSLTIQCQVDSQVTMMFWYRQQPGQSLTLIATANQGSEATYESGFVIDKFPISRPNLTFSTLTVSNMSPEDSSIYLCSVDRAFQETQYFGPGTRLLVL.

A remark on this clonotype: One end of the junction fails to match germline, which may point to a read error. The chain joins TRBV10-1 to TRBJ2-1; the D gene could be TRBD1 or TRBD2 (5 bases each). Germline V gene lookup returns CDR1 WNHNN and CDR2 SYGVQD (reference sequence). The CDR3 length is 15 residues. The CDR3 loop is CASSPGAADYNEQLF. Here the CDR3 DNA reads TGCGCCAGCAGCCCCGGGGCAGCGGATTACAATGAACAGCTCTTC.

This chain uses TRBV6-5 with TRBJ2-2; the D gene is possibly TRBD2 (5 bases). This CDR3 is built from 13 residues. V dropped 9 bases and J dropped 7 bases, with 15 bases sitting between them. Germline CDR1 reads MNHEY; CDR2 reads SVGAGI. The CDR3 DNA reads TGTGCCAGTAGTGGCGAGGGCGACGGGGAGCTGTTTTTT. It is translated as CASSGEGDGELFF.

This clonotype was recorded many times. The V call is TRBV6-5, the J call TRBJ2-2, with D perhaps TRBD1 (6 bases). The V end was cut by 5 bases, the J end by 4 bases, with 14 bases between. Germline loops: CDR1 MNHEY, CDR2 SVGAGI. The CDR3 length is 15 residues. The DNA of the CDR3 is TGTGCCAGCAGTGGGGGACAAGCCCTCACCGGGGAGCTGTTTTTT. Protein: CASSGGQALTGELFF.

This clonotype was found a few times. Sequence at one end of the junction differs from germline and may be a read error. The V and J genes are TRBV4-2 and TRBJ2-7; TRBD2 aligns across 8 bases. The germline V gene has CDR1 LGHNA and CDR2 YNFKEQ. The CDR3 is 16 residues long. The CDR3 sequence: CASSQADSGVSYGQYF. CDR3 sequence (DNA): TGTGCCAGCAGCCAGGCGGATAGCGGGGTTTCCTACGGGCAGTACTTC.

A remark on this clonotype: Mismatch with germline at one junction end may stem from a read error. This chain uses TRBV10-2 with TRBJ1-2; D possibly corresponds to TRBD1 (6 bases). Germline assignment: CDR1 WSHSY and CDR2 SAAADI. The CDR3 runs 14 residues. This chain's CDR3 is CASSGSDRNYGYAF. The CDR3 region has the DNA TGCGCCAGCAGTGGGTCGGACAGAAACTATGGCTACGCCTTC.